This T cell receptor beta chain is from a study of CD8 T cells in ankylosing spondylitis (TCRdb year 2017). Looking at the study overall: To find TCR variants linked to disease, the study profiled T cell receptor beta repertoires in ankylosing spondylitis patients and healthy donors. Peripheral blood was sampled, and synovial fluid was additionally collected from ankylosing spondylitis patients. The whole study cohort included under 140 healthy donors and 20 to 25 ankylosing spondylitis patients.

CDR1 is given as MGHRA and CDR2 as YSYEKL, both from the germline V gene. V is clipped by 0 bases and J by 1 base, and the sequence between their germline boundaries is 13 bases long. The CDR3 runs 17 residues from the cysteine to the phenylalanine. The DNA shown is the 51-base CDR3, in frame from base 1. This clonotype was recorded a few times. What this receptor recognizes is not known. No per-base quality is available; no much larger clone lies one base away. Overall results and qualifications from the work: A TCR beta motif of about eight highly homologous amino acid variants appeared characteristic of blood from ankylosing spondylitis patients. Some motif variants had previously been reported in the synovial fluid and blood of reactive arthritis patients, which suggests shared mechanisms of disease initiation. The disease-linked clones had a CD8+ phenotype and were found at relatively low frequencies in peripheral blood. The disease-linked clones were reported as significantly enriched in matched synovial fluid samples from ankylosing spondylitis patients.

The run used an Illumina HiSeq 2500. Quantitative 5'-RACE with molecular barcodes was used to prepare TCR beta libraries. In the original analysis: To identify disease-linked TCR variants, a new computational method was used, one built on a probabilistic model of VDJ rearrangement. TCRdb reworked the public reads: Q25 trimming with fastp, MiXCR clone assembly, productive beta chains retained. Entries that share a CDR3 protein sequence are merged under the most common genes and DNA. TCRdb's processing, not the study's, gives the V and J calls here. The sample has over 150,000 distinct CDR3 sequences on record, more than 10% of them singletons. The ten largest account for approximately 15% of the sample.

This receptor was taken from a male donor with ankylosing spondylitis or in good health (not recorded which). The chain links TRBV4-1 with TRBJ2-1; the D gene remains uncertain. The sample was blood, either unsorted or a sorted T cell fraction (not recorded which). The DNA sequence is TGCGCCAGCAGCCAAGATTCCGTATCTAGGTCCTACAATGAGCAGTTCTTC. Its coded protein is CASSQDSVSRSYNEQFF.